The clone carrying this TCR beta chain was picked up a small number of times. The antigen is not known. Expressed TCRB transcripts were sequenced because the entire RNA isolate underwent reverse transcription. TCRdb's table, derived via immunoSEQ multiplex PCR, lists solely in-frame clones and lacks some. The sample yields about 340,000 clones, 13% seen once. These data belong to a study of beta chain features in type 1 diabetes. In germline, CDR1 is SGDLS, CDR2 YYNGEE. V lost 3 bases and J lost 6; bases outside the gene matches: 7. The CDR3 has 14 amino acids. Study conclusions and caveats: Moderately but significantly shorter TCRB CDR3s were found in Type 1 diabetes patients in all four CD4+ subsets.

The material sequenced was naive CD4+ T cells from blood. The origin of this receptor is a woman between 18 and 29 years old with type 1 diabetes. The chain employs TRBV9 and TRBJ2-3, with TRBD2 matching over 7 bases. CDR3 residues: CASSGAGSGDTQYF. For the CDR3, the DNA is TGTGCCAGCAGCGGAGCGGGATCAGGGGATACGCAGTATTTT.